This T cell receptor beta chain came from a study of cytomegalovirus exposure and HLA in healthy donors. Across the whole study: In a previous analysis, 110 million or so unique TCR beta sequences were found from approximately 180 million T cells.

Unmatched junction bases numbered 8, after V lost 3 bases and J lost 6 bases. The CDR3 length is 15 residues. Germline loops: CDR1 LNHDA, CDR2 SQIVND (reference sequence). Comment on this clone: Antigen unknown.

The PCR was carried out with 60 Vbeta primers and 13 Jbeta primers. Per the original data handling: Unique TCR beta chains totaled approximately 83 million in a later count, with roughly 11 million of them shared. Clones were sequenced by immunoSEQ multiplex PCR, and TCRdb holds only the in-frame ones, with some missing. D and trimming come from the DNA, and the V and J calls and clone size come from that table. This table holds about 80,000 clones, 80% found once. The study, taken as a whole, reports: Researchers counted some 150 TCR beta chains as cytomegalovirus-associated. When analyzed later, a missense DCLRE1C variant was found to be linked to TCR beta V- and J-gene trimming.

The genes are TRBV19 and TRBJ1-5; 7 bases match TRBD1. Material: PBMCs. This sequence was found in a man aged 45 to 65 in good health and CMV-seropositive. CDR3 residues: CASSIYRGSSQPQHF. In DNA, the CDR3 is TGTGCCAGTAGTATCTACAGGGGCTCCAGTCAGCCCCAGCATTTT.